The 8 T cell receptor beta chains reported below all come from one sample, sequenced in a study of PD-1 blockade in classical Hodgkin lymphoma. Some clones are missing from TCRdb's copy, which holds only in-frame ones; the method was immunoSEQ multiplex PCR. The sample carries more than 40,000 clones, around 69% recorded once. Indicated time point: cycle 4 day 1 (C4D1), after more than five weeks of nivolumab. Every patient had relapsed following autologous stem cell transplantation, and cohorts differed in brentuximab vedotin exposure. This sample comprised peripheral blood mononuclear cells (PBMCs), obtained before the fourth cycle of nivolumab. These receptors all come from a human donor with classical Hodgkin lymphoma.

The V call is TRBV28, the J call TRBJ2-1; the D gene could be TRBD1 or TRBD2 (5 bases each). Germline loops: CDR1 MDHEN, CDR2 SYDVKM. The CDR3 is 17 residues long. V lost 2 bases and J lost 6, with 20 bases in between. DNA for the CDR3: TGTGCCAGCAGTTTAGCCCCAGGGTCGGGGCGGCTCAATGAGCAGTTCTTC. It yields the protein CASSLAPGSGRLNEQFF. Looking up the rest from reference TRBV28 and TRBJ2-1 gives the full variable domain: DVKVTQSSRYLVKRTGEKVFLECVQDMDHENMFWYRQDPGLGLRLIYFSYDVKMKEKGDIPEGYSVSREKKERFSLILESASTNQTSMYLCASSLAPGSGRLNEQFFGPGTRLTVL.

This rearrangement joins TRBV5-1 to TRBJ2-1, with no clear D. V was clipped by 4 bases and J by 0 bases, with 11 bases between them. This CDR3 is built from 15 residues. CDR1 and CDR2 (germline): SGHRS, YFSETQ. CDR3 coding DNA: TGCGCCAGCAGCGCCCCCCCCAGCTCCTACAATGAGCAGTTCTTC. Its protein is CASSAPPSSYNEQFF.

The gene calls are TRBV7-9 and TRBJ2-7; D may be TRBD1 (6 bases). This CDR3 region has 17 residues. The germline V gene encodes CDR1 SEHNR and CDR2 FQNEAQ (reference sequence). V shed 3 bases and J shed 0 bases, with 18 bases lying between them. CDR3: CASSFFRDTSISYEQYF. For the CDR3, the DNA is TGTGCCAGCAGCTTTTTCCGGGACACCAGTATCTCCTACGAGCAGTACTTC.

The sample holds a few counts of this clone. The CDR3 coding sequence is TGTGCCAGCGGACAGGGCAATCAGCCCCAGCATTTT. Its translation: CASGQGNQPQHF. The chain links TRBV7-9 to TRBJ1-5; 7 nucleotides match TRBD1. Looked up from germline, CDR1 is SEHNR and CDR2 is FQNEAQ (reference sequence). CDR3 length: 12 residues. V dropped 8 bases and J dropped 2; count of bases not matched to a gene: 0. The variable domain in full, completed from reference TRBV7-9 and TRBJ1-5, reads DTGVSQNPRHKITKRGQNVTFRCDPISEHNRLYWYRQTLGQGPEFLTYFQNEAQLEKSRLLSDRFSAERPKGSFSTLEIQRTEQGDSAMYLCASGQGNQPQHFGDGTRLSIL.

The chain couples TRBV28 to TRBJ1-1; no clear D gene. This CDR3 is 16 amino acids long. Trimming stripped 4 bases from V and 5 bases from J, with 20 bases between. The V gene's germline CDR1 is MDHEN and CDR2 SYDVKM. The CDR3: CASSSVWDGGRTEAFF. The DNA for the CDR3 is TGTGCCAGCAGTTCCGTTTGGGATGGAGGGCGAACTGAAGCTTTCTTT.

In its sample, this clone was seen a few times. The V call is TRBV5-4, the J call TRBJ2-3; 9 positions agree with TRBD1. The junction had 10 bases not matched to a gene; V was cut back by 4 bases and J by 4 bases. Germline V gene data show CDR1 as SGHNT and CDR2 as YYREEE (reference sequence). The CDR3 extends over 16 amino acids. The CDR3 nucleotides are TGTGCCAGCAGCCCCGGACAGGGGATTTTTTCAGATACGCAGTATTTT. Its protein product is CASSPGQGIFSDTQYF.

The V and J genes are TRBV7-9 and TRBJ2-5; the D gene is possibly TRBD1 (6 bases). CDR1 and CDR2 (germline): SEHNR, FQNEAQ (reference sequence). The V and J ends lost 7 bases and 3 bases respectively, with 15 bases between them. The CDR3 sequence is 14 residues long. The CDR3 DNA sequence: TGTGCCAGCACCCCTCCCAACAGGGAAGAGACCCAGTACTTC. Protein product: CASTPPNREETQYF.

The rearrangement uses TRBV9 and TRBJ2-1; 9 nucleotides agree with TRBD1. J gave up 7 bases and V 4 bases, and 12 bases lay outside the gene matches. The germline V gene encodes CDR1 SGDLS and CDR2 YYNGEE. CDR3 length equals 16 residues. The CDR3, as DNA: TGTGCCAGCAGCATCTCCGCCGGGACAGGGAGTAATGAGCAGTTCTTC. Amino acid sequence: CASSISAGTGSNEQFF.